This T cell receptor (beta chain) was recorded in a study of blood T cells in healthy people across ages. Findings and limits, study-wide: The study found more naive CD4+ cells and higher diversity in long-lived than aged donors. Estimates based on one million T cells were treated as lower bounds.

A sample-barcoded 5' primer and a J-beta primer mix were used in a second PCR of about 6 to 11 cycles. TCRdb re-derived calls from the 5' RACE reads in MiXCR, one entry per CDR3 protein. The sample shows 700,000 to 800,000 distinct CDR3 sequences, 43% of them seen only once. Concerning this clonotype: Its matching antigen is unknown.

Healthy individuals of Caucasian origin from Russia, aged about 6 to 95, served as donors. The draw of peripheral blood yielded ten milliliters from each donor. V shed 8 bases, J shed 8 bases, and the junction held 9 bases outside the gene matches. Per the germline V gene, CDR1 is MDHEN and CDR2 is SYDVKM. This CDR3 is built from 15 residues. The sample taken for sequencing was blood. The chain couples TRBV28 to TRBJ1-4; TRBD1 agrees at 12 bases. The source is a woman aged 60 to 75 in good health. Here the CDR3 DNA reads TGTGCCAGCTCGTCCGGGACAGGGGGCTCCGAAAAACTGTTTTTT. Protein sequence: CASSSGTGGSEKLFF.